This T cell receptor (beta chain) was recovered during a study of T-cell reconstitution after alpha-beta-depleted transplantation in children. Study-wide results and limits: Elevated TCRbeta diversity at day 60 was traced, in some patients, to surviving recipient T cells and thymic progenitors. Approximately two months post-transplant, alpha-beta T cells reportedly originated from several hundred expanded graft clones. A year had passed since transplant, and T-cell counts and diversity by then came mostly from newly produced T cells.

About this clonotype itself: The antigen remains undetermined.

Preparation of the TCRbeta library used unique molecular identifiers. Each CDR3 protein gets one entry after TCRdb re-called the PCR reads with MiXCR. The sample records 250,000 to 350,000 distinct CDR3 sequences, over 20% being singletons. With 1 base removed from V and 6 bases from J, the gap between germline ends came to 13 bases. The germline gives CDR1 MGHRA, CDR2 YSYEKL. CDR3 length: 15 residues. This TCR came from a male patient aged 10 to 17 who had a stem cell transplant for acute lymphoblastic leukemia, so the T cells may come from the graft donor. This sequence joins TRBV4-1 and TRBJ2-1; a possible D gene is TRBD2 (5 bases). The source was PBMCs, mostly from graft donor cells, collected 180 days after TCRalphabeta/CD19-depleted stem cell transplant. The CDR3 sequence: CASSQVSGVGNEQFF. In DNA form, the CDR3 reads TGCGCCAGCAGCCAAGTATCCGGGGTGGGCAATGAGCAGTTCTTC.